This T cell receptor beta chain was identified in a study of T cells after yellow fever vaccination. TCRdb reprocessed the 5' RACE reads with MiXCR, giving one entry per CDR3 protein. The table has about 210,000 distinct CDR3 sequences, 6% to 8% seen once. This clonotype was observed many times. V gave up 3 bases and J gave up 10 bases; unmatched junction bases: 10. Germline V gene data show CDR1 as SQVTM and CDR2 as ANQGSEA. The length of the CDR3 is 14 residues. The receptor was derived from a young man who received the YFV17D yellow fever vaccine. Sequencing used CD4+ T cells sorted from PBMCs, obtained on the day of the yellow fever booster vaccination. The J gene is TRBJ2-1, the V gene TRBV29-1; 9 bases map to TRBD1. The CDR3 loop is CSVERVQGAKEQFF. CDR3 DNA sequence: TGCAGCGTTGAGCGGGTACAGGGGGCTAAGGAGCAGTTCTTC.